This T cell receptor beta chain was recorded in a study of CD8 T cells in Susac syndrome. Points from the study as a whole: The study acknowledged a relatively small number of individuals in its TCR sequencing and HLA analysis.

With random hexamers, about 0.5 to 1 ug RNA was reverse transcribed. The method of amplification for TCR beta CDR3 was immunoSEQ multiplex PCR, covering 54 Vbeta and 13 Jbeta. MiXCR, applied by TCRdb to the immunoSEQ multiplex PCR reads, yields one record per CDR3 protein. The sample lists approximately 150,000 distinct CDR3 sequences; approximately 94% were seen once. From blood CD8+ and CD4+ T cells, TCR beta sequences were generated. The CDR3 extends over 13 amino acids. Trimming removed 4 bases at V and 8 bases at J, with 11 bases between. Germline V gene sequence: CDR1 LNHNV, CDR2 YYDKDF (reference sequence). With regard to this clonotype: Antigen specificity is unknown.

The genes are TRBV15 and TRBJ1-4, with no clear D. Sequenced input: CD4+ T cells from PBMCs. This TCR came from a human donor with multiple sclerosis. This CDR3 is CATSKELGEKLFF. The CDR3, as DNA: TGTGCCACCAGCAAGGAGCTCGGAGAAAAACTGTTTTTT.